What follows describes a single T cell receptor beta chain. These data originate in a study of PD-L1 blockade in urothelial cancer. As for the study in general: Blood samples had a median of around 140,000 T cells, more than 65,000 unique TCRs, and clonality roughly 0.074.

The CDR3 length is 13 residues. In germline, CDR1 is LNHDA, CDR2 SQIVND (reference sequence). V was shortened by 0 bases and J by 8 bases, with 10 bases between the two germline ends. TCRdb keeps only in-frame clones here, not all; method: immunoSEQ multiplex PCR. The repertoire has some 100,000 clones, roughly nine tenths of them found once; the top ten carry almost 0.95%. This specimen was PBMCs, taken around atezolizumab (anti-PD-L1) treatment. The TCR comes from a woman aged 80 or over with urothelial cancer. V is TRBV19 and J is TRBJ1-1; D not certain. The DNA for the CDR3 is TGTGCCAGTAGTATAGATATGGCCCGCGAAGCTTTCTTT. This translates into CASSIDMAREAFF. Using reference TRBV19 and TRBJ1-1 for the parts outside the CDR3, the full variable domain is DGGITQSPKYLFRKEGQNVTLSCEQNLNHDAMYWYRQDPGQGLRLIYYSQIVNDFQKGDIAEGYSVSREKKESFPLTVTSAQKNPTAFYLCASSIDMAREAFFGQGTRLTVV.